The subject of this entry is one T cell receptor beta chain. Its antigen specificity is not known. No base quality information exists; no much larger clone differs at one position. At the junction V is shortened by 6 bases and J by 2 bases, with 11 bases in between. According to the germline V gene, CDR1 reads SNHLY and CDR2 reads FYNNEI. The CDR3 goes from the cysteine to the phenylalanine over 14 residues. Of all the DNA, just the CDR3 is kept, 42 bases in frame from base 1. This sample is part of a study of cytomegalovirus exposure and HLA in healthy donors (dated by TCRdb to the late 2010s). Background for the entire study: In an earlier analysis of under 750 of the donors, about 260 Gb of sequence data and approximately 100 million unique TCR beta sequences from about 179 million T cells were reported. Roughly 310 gigabases of sequencing data and tens of millions of unique TCR sequences were included in an early release covering about 600 HLA-typed donors. Of the roughly 400 genotyped donors, 81% were placed in the genetic ancestry cluster associated with self-reported Caucasian donors. The aim of the study was to test whether cataloging public T cell receptors could identify signatures of past pathogen exposure. The T cell repertoires of about 700 subjects were profiled by immunosequencing and related to cytomegalovirus serostatus. A separate validation cohort of 100 to 150 different subjects was used in addition to the approximately 640-subject first cohort. High-throughput TCR immunosequencing, statistical association of individual TCRs with disease status, and machine learning were combined to predict cytomegalovirus infection status. A later analysis re-analyzed previously published TCR beta repertoires from about 600 donors and added high-resolution HLA genotyping to study TCR occurrence patterns. Rather than drawing on any new phenotypic data, the later analysis identified candidate immune exposures from TCR beta sequences and the way those sequences occurred across donors. An earlier analysis of fewer than 700 of the donors applied high-throughput TCR beta sequencing to assess whether each TCR beta V gene segment acted as functional or pseudogenic. Donor age, sex, ethnicity and CMV serostatus were compiled alongside the repertoire data. A later genetic analysis took genome-wide SNP genotypes for about 65% of the 666 donors and used that subset as a discovery cohort. Every repertoire in the discovery cohort had been generated on one and the same sequencing platform. Both class I and class II loci were covered by HLA typing, at four-digit resolution. Typing coverage varied by locus: roughly 620-640 donors for A, B, C, DRB1 and DQB1; more than 500 for DQA1; nearly 610 for DPA1; 450 to 480 for DPB1. Because of strong linkage in the cohort, five DR-DQ haplotypes were treated as single units for association and clustering. On average, roughly 200,000 unique TCR beta nucleotide sequences were sequenced per donor among a few hundred genotyped donors of the cohort, with 15% to 20% of those sequences being non-productive.

The cohort comprised fewer than 750 healthy bone marrow donors. At the time of sampling, all cohort members were nominally healthy, though unrecorded immune exposures were likely present. The donor tested CMV seronegative and was one of the 352 seronegative cohort members. A peripheral blood sample was provided by each donor, and peripheral blood mononuclear cells were used for TCR beta sequencing. Genomic DNA was extracted from the blood cell samples with the Qiagen DNeasy Blood Extraction Kit. Summary of the overall study and its limitations: For the cohort, immune exposure information was limited to CMV serostatus. In the study, 150 to 200 TCR beta chains were listed as associated with cytomegalovirus. Because the 87-base-pair reads could not distinguish some IMGT-functional V segments, including TRBV6-2 and TRBV6-3, those segments were excluded. Most CMV-associated TCR beta chains appeared to be HLA-restricted in a later analysis, and the HLA associations seemed to be driven largely by CMV exposure. While some public TCRs were present in many individuals, most TCR sequences turned up only very rarely across donors. Broadly in line with IMGT annotations, most TCR beta V segments showed up in productive rearrangements about 90% or about 30% of the time in an earlier analysis of under 700 of the donors. It was suggested by the authors that the approach could potentially be generalized to other disease states and immunological phenotypes. A later analysis found that TCR association rates varied across HLA loci, with DRB1 alleles showing the most associated TCRs and HLA-C alleles the fewest. A further reported finding was that TCR beta sequences accurately predicted the HLA-A and HLA-B alleles for most subjects in the first cohort. In a later genetic analysis, fewer N-insertions in productive TCRs were reported among donors in an Asian-associated ancestry cluster than the roughly 640-donor mean. The cohort was sequenced for TCR beta chains only, and without alpha or paired-chain data the features that could be detected were limited. Three of the identified cytomegalovirus-associated TCR beta chains were confirmed in vitro to be specific for cytomegalovirus antigens. Because some donors lacked HLA typing at each locus, the association tests relied only on the typed subset. A cluster of highly shared sequence variants was judged likely to represent a technical artifact of the sequencing pipeline. According to a later analysis, parvovirus B19, influenza, CMV and Epstein-Barr virus appeared linked to several top co-occurrence clusters. Cytomegalovirus status was reported to be diagnosed by the classifier with high specificity and sensitivity in both the original and validation cohorts. Roughly uniform sequencing depth across donors was assumed in presence/absence analyses, although this assumption may not hold. Linkage disequilibrium might explain the correlated functional status among segregating V segments, but an unknown experimental factor could not be ruled out. Compared with equally common non-associated chains, HLA-associated TCR beta chains in a later analysis were more clonally expanded and had lower generation probabilities. Specific HLA alleles were associated with roughly 17,000 TCR beta sequences at a false discovery rate of 0.05 in a later analysis. V-gene and J-gene trimming of TCR beta chains was associated with a missense DCLRE1C variant in a later genetic analysis, and the association was replicated in an independent cohort. Strong co-occurrence of HLA alleles, especially DR and DQ, made assigning TCR associations to individual alleles difficult. Because counts were too low, around 18 rarely observed V segments, including chromosome 9 orphons, were left out of the earlier analysis of roughly 600 of the donors.

Receptors were amplified or captured by the immunoSEQ multiplex PCR assay. A mixture of 60 forward primers for TCR Vbeta segments and 13 reverse primers for TCR Jbeta segments was used in the multiplex PCR. The CDR3 region of rearranged TCR beta genes was amplified from genomic DNA by a multiplex PCR assay. Amplified TCR beta libraries were sequenced as 87-base-pair reads on the Illumina HiSeq System. The source study handled its data this way. A later analysis tallied about 77 million unique TCR beta chains across the approximately 670 repertoires, and around 10 million of those chains were shared by two or more donors. To remove PCR and sequencing errors, raw reads were error-corrected and collapsed into unique sequences using a nearest-neighbor algorithm that merged closely related sequences. CDR3 sequences were aligned to IMGT reference sequences to assign V, D and J gene segments. Each retained sequence needed at least a six-nucleotide match to both a V gene segment and a J gene segment. Rearrangements were called productive when the CDR3 lacked stop codons and stayed in frame with V and J; all others were non-productive. CDR3 was defined by IMGT convention, running from the second conserved V-encoded cysteine to the conserved J-encoded phenylalanine. The earlier analysis of about 620 of the donors excluded sequences that lacked an unambiguous match to a single V gene segment. An earlier analysis of 587 of the donors classified V segments as functional when productive rearrangements were above 56.7% and as segregating when the standard deviation between donors was above 5%. A statistical classification framework was built for diagnosing cytomegalovirus status from the catalog of TCR beta chain sequences. In a later analysis, V and J genes were assigned by comparing TCR nucleotide sequences against IMGT/GENE-DB human TR gene sequences. Using the TCRdist pipeline, a later analysis assigned CDR3 sequences along with most-parsimonious VDJ recombination scenarios. In a later analysis, every TCR beta chain was defined by the combination of its CDR3 amino acid sequence and its V-gene family, and reads without a unique V-gene family were dropped. In a later analysis, 500 to 650 highly shared, low-generation-probability nucleotide sequences were removed to address suspected cross-contamination and a sequencing artifact. For each public chain, a later analysis derived a clonal expansion index from normalized ranks of inferred template counts within each repertoire. A later analysis computed generation probabilities with a VDJ recombination model fitted to out-of-frame rearrangements, and checked the results against IGoR. A later analysis scored TCR-TCR, TCR-HLA and TCR-CMV co-occurrence with hypergeometric tests, applying a repertoire-size bias correction to TCR pairs. To estimate false discovery rates, a later analysis permuted the HLA or CMV assignments 20 times. In a later analysis, co-occurring TCRs were grouped using DBSCAN, with TCRdist sequence similarity added in when clustering inside HLA-allele-positive subsets. For co-occurrence clustering, repertoires with fewer than 30,000 or more than 120,000 public chains were excluded, along with 4 to 6 repertoires with anomalous nucleotide sharing. This is the immuneACCESS table as TCRdb keeps it, with only in-frame sequences that have V and J called. A part of the clones is gone; compared with another copy, unresolved V genes explain less than half, and the rest is unexplained. The DNA gave D and trimming, while V, J and clone size come from that table. This sample is represented by around 140,000 clones; 65% to 85% of them were singletons. The ten biggest clones cover around 3.6% of the sample.

The sequencing input was PBMCs. The chain is assembled from TRBV2 and TRBJ1-5; TRBD1 is possibly the D segment (5 matching bases). The TCR originated in a male donor in good health and CMV-seronegative. Read as DNA, the sequence is TGTGCCAGCAGAAACAGGATACGCAATCAGCCCCAGCATTTT. It encodes CASRNRIRNQPQHF.